The clone carrying this TCR beta chain has only a few counts. Its antigen is undetermined. Using a J-beta primer mix together with a sample-barcoded 5' primer, a second PCR was run for about 6 to 11 cycles. Each CDR3 protein is one row after TCRdb ran MiXCR on the 5' RACE reads. The sample includes fewer than 2,000,000 distinct CDR3 sequences, approximately 39% of them seen just once. These data come from a study of blood T cells in healthy people across ages. Study conclusions and caveats: Conclusively comparing naive with antigen-experienced cells was impossible with unsorted PBMCs.

The CDR3 runs to 14 residues. With V trimmed by 7 bases and J by 3 bases, 3 bases remained unmatched. Germline V gene data show CDR1 as MDHEN and CDR2 as SYDVKM. This receptor was taken from a human donor in good health. The chain combines TRBV28 with TRBJ2-1; 10 bases map to TRBD2. Sequencing used blood. The CDR3 sequence: CASKASGSYNEQFF. CDR3 coding DNA: TGTGCCAGCAAGGCTAGCGGGAGCTACAATGAGCAGTTCTTC. Together with reference TRBV28 and TRBJ2-1, the CDR3 gives the full variable domain: DVKVTQSSRYLVKRTGEKVFLECVQDMDHENMFWYRQDPGLGLRLIYFSYDVKMKEKGDIPEGYSVSREKKERFSLILESASTNQTSMYLCASKASGSYNEQFFGPGTRLTVL.